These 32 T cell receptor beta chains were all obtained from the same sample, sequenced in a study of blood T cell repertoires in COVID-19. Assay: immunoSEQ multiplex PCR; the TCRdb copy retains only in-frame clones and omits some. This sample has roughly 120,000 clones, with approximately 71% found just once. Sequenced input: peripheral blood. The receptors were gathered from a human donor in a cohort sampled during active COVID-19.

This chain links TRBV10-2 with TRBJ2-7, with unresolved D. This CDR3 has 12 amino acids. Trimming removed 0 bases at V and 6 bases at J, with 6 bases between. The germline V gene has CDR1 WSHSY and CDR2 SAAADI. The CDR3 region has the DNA TGCGCCAGCAGTGAGTCGAGGTCCGAGCAGTACTTC. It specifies CASSESRSEQYF.

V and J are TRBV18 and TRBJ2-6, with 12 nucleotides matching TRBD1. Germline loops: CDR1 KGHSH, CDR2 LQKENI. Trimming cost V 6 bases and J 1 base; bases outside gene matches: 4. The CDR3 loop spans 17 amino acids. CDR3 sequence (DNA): TGTGCCAGCTCCTGGGACAGGGGGCTGTCTGGGGCCAACGTCCTGACTTTC. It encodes CASSWDRGLSGANVLTF.

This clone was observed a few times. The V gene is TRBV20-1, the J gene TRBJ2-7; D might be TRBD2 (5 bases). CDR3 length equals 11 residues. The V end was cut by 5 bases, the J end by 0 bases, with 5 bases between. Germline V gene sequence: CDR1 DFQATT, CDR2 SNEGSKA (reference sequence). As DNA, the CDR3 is TGCAGTGCTGGGAGCTCCTACGAGCAGTACTTC. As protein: CSAGSSYEQYF.

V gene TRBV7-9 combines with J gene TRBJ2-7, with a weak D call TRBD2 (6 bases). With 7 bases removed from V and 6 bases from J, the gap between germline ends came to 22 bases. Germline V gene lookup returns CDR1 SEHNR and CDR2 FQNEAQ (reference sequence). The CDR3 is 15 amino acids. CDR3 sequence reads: CASINPGVALREQYF. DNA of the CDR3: TGTGCCAGCATCAACCCGGGAGTAGCTCTGCGCGAGCAGTACTTC.

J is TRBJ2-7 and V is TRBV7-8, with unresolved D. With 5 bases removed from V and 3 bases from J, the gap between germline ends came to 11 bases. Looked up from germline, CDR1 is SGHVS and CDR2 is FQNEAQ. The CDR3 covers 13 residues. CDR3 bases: TGTGCCAGCAGCGCCTGGCGGTTCTACGAGCAGTACTTC. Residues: CASSAWRFYEQYF.

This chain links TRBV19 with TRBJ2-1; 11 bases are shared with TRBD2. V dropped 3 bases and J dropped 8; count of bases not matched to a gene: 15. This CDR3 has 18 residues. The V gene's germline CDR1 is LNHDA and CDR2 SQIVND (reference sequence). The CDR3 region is CASSISAGGLAVTDEQFF. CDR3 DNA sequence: TGTGCCAGTAGTATCTCGGCGGGGGGACTAGCGGTTACGGATGAGCAGTTCTTC.

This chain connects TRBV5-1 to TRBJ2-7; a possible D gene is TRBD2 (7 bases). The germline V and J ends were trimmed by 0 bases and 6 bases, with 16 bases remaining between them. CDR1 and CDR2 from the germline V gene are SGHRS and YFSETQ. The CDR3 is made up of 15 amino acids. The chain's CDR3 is CASSLVPGRGAEQYF. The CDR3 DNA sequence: TGCGCCAGCAGCTTGGTACCAGGGAGGGGGGCCGAGCAGTACTTC.

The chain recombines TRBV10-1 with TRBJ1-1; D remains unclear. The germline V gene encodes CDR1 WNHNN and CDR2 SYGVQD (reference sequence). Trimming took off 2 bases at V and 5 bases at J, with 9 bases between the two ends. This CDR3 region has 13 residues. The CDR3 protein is CASSERHTTEAFF. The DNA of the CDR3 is TGCGCCAGCAGTGAGAGACACACAACTGAAGCTTTCTTT.

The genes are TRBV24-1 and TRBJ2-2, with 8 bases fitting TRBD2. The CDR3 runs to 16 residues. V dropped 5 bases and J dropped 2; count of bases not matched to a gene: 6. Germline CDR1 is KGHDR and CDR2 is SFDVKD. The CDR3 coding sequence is TGTGCCACCAGTGCCAGCGGGGGCCTCAACACCGGGGAGCTGTTTTTT. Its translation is CATSASGGLNTGELFF.

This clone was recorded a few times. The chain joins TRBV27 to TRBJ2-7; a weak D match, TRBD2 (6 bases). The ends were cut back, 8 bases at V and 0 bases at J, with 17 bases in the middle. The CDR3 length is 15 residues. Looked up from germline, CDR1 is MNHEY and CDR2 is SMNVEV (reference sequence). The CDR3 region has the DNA TGTGCCAGCCCTTCCCGGGGGACGAGCTCCTACGAGCAGTACTTC. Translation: CASPSRGTSSYEQYF.

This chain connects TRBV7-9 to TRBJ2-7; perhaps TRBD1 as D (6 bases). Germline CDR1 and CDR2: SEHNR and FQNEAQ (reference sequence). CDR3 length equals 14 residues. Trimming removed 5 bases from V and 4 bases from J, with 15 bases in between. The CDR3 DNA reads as TGTGCCAGCAGCCTTGGGACATTAGGATACGAGCAGTACTTC. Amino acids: CASSLGTLGYEQYF.

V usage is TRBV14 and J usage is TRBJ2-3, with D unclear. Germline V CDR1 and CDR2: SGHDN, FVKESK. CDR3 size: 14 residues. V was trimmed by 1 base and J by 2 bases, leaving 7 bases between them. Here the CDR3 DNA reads TGTGCCAGCAGCCAAGGATCTAACACAGATACGCAGTATTTT. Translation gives CASSQGSNTDTQYF.

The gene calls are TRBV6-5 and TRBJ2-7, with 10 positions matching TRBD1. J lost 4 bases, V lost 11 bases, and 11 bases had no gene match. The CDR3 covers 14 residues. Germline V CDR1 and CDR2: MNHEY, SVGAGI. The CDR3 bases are TGTGCCGGAAAAACCGGGACAGGGGCTTACGAGCAGTACTTC. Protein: CAGKTGTGAYEQYF.

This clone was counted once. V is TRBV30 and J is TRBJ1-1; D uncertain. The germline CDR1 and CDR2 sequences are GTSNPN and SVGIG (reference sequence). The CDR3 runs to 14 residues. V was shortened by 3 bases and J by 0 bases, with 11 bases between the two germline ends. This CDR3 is CAWSDGLLNTEAFF. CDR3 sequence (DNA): TGTGCCTGGAGCGATGGACTGCTGAACACTGAAGCTTTCTTT.

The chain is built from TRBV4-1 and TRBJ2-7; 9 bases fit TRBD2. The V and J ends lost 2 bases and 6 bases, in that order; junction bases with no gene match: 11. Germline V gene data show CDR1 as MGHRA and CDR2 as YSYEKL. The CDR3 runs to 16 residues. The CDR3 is CASSQSAGTSRGEQYF. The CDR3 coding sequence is TGCGCCAGCAGCCAATCAGCCGGGACTAGCCGAGGCGAGCAGTACTTC.

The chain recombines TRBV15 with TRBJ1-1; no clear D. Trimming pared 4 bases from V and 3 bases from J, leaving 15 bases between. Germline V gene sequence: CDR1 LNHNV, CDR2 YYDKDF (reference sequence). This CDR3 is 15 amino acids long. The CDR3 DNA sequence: TGTGCCACCAGCACGAGGGCTAGAGGTCACACTGAAGCTTTCTTT. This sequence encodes CATSTRARGHTEAFF.

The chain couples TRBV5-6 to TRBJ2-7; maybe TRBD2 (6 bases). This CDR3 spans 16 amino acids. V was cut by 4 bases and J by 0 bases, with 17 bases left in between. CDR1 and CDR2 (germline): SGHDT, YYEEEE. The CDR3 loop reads CASSPELGGDSYEQYF. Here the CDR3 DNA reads TGTGCCAGCAGCCCCGAATTGGGGGGTGACTCCTACGAGCAGTACTTC.

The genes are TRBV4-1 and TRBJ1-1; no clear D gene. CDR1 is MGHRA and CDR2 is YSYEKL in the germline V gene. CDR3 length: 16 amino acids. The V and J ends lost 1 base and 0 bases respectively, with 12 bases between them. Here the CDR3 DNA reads TGCGCCAGCAGCCAAGGGGCAGCCCCCATGAACACTGAAGCTTTCTTT. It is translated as CASSQGAAPMNTEAFF.

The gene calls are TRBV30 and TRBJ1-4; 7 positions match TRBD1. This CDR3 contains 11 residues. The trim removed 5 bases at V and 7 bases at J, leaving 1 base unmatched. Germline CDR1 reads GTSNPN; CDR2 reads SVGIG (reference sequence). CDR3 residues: CAWGDSEKLFF. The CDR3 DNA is TGTGCCTGGGGGGACAGTGAAAAACTGTTTTTT.

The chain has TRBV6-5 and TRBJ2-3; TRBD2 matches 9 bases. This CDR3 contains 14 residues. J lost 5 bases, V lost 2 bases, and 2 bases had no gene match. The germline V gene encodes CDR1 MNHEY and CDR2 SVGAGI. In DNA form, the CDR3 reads TGTGCCAGCAGTTACGGCGGGGGGGGAGATACGCAGTATTTT. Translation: CASSYGGGGDTQYF.

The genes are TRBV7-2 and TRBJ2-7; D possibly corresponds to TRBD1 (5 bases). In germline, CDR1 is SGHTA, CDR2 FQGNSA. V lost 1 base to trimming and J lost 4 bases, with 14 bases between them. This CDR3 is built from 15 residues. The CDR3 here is CASSLEGTGGYEQYF. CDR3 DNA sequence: TGTGCCAGCAGCTTAGAAGGAACAGGTGGATACGAGCAGTACTTC.

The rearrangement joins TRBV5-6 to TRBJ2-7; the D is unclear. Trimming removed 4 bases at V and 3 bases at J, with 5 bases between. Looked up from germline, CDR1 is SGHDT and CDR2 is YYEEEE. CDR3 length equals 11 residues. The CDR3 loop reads CASSTHYEQYF. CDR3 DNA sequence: TGTGCCAGCAGCACACACTACGAGCAGTACTTC.

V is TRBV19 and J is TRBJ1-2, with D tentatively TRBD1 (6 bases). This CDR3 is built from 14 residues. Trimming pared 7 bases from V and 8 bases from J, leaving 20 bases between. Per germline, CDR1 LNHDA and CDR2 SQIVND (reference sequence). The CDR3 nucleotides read TGTGCCAGTAACAAACCGGGACAACTCTACGGCTACACCTTC. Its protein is CASNKPGQLYGYTF.

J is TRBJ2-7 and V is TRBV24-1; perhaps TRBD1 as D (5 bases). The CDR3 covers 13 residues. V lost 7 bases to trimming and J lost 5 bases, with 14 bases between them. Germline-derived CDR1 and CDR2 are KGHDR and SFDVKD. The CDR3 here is CATSLRWGDEQYF. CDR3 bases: TGTGCCACCAGCCTCAGATGGGGCGACGAGCAGTACTTC.

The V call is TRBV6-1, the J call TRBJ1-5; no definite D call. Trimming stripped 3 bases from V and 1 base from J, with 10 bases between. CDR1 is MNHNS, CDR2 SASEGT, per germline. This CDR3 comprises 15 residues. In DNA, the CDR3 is TGTGCCAGCAGTGACCTGACGGAGAGCAATCAGCCCCAGCATTTT. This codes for CASSDLTESNQPQHF.

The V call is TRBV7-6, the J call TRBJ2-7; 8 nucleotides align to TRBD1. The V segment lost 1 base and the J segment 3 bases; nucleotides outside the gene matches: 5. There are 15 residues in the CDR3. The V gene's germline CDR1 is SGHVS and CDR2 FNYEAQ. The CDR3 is CASSLGSGGNYEQYF. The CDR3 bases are TGTGCCAGCAGCTTAGGATCAGGGGGCAACTACGAGCAGTACTTC.

CDR3 DNA: TGTGCCAGCAGTTCCTACCGGGACAGGAGCTCCTATAATTCACCCCTCCACTTT. Translated, it gives CASSSYRDRSSYNSPLHF. The V call is TRBV28, the J call TRBJ1-6; the match to TRBD1 covers 8 bases. The junction had 8 bases not matched to a gene; V was cut back by 4 bases and J by 0 bases. The CDR3 has 18 amino acids. Germline CDR1 is MDHEN and CDR2 is SYDVKM.

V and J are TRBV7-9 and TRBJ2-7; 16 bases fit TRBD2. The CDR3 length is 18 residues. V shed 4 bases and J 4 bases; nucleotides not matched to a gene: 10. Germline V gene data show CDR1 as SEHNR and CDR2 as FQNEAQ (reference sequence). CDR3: CASSWGLAGGPVMYEQYF. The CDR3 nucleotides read TGTGCCAGCAGCTGGGGACTAGCGGGAGGGCCGGTTATGTACGAGCAGTACTTC.

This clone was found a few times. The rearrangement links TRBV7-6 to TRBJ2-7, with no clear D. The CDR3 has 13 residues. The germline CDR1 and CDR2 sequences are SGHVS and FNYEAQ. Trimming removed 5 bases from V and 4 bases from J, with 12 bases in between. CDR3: CASSKSGVYEQYF. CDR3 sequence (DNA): TGTGCCAGCAGCAAGTCTGGAGTATACGAGCAGTACTTC.

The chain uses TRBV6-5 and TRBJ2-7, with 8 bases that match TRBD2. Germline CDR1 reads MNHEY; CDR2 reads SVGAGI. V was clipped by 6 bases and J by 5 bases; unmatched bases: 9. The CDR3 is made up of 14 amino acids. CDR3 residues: CASSLARGGNEQYF. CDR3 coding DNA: TGTGCCAGCAGCCTTGCCCGGGGGGGGAACGAGCAGTACTTC.

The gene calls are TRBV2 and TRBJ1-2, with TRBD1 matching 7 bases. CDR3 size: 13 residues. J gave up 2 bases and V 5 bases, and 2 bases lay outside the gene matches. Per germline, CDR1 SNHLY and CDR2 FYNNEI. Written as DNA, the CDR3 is TGTGCCAGCAGTTCGGACAGGAACTATGGCTACACCTTC. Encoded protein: CASSSDRNYGYTF.

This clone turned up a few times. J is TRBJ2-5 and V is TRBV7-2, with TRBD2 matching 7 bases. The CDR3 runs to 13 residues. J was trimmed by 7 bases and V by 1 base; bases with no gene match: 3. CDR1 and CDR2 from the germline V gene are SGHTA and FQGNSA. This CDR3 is CASSLEPSGTQYF. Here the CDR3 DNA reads TGTGCCAGCAGCTTAGAGCCTAGCGGGACCCAGTACTTC.